This TCR beta chain came from a study of blood T cell repertoires in COVID-19. CDR3 size: 15 residues. V gave up 2 bases and J gave up 5 bases; unmatched junction bases: 3. Germline loops: CDR1 SGHTA, CDR2 FQGNSA. Profiled with immunoSEQ multiplex PCR; TCRdb holds only in-frame clones, not every one. The repertoire consists of fewer than 100,000 clones, with approximately 87% occurring once and the leading ten covering roughly 18%. The sample was peripheral blood. The sequence was obtained from an elderly man in a cohort sampled during active COVID-19. The chain has TRBV7-2 and TRBJ2-3, with TRBD2 matching over 11 bases. The chain's CDR3 is CASSLSGTSGDTQYF. The CDR3 coding sequence is TGTGCCAGCAGCTTATCTGGGACTAGCGGAGATACGCAGTATTTT.